Shown below are 14 T cell receptor beta chains from a single sample sequenced in a study of beta chain features in type 1 diabetes. Expressed TCRB transcripts were sequenced because the entire RNA isolate underwent reverse transcription. Sequencing was performed with immunoSEQ multiplex PCR; in TCRdb, only in-frame clones are kept and a portion is missing. The sample carries tens of thousands of clones, around 32% recorded once. Sequences were obtained from stem cell memory CD4+ T cells from blood. Every receptor here comes from a woman aged 18-30 years in good health.

The genes are TRBV2 and TRBJ2-7, with 13 bases fitting TRBD2. Per the germline V gene, CDR1 is SNHLY and CDR2 is FYNNEI. Trimming took 5 bases from V and 5 from J; bases not matched to a gene: 6. The CDR3 runs 15 residues. CDR3 sequence (DNA): TGTGCCAGCAGTACCCGGACTAGCGGGAGTAACGAGCAGTACTTC. This gives the protein CASSTRTSGSNEQYF.

This clone has just one count. The CDR3 region has the DNA TGCGCCAGCAGCACCGGGACAGTCACAGATACGCAGTATTTT. It encodes CASSTGTVTDTQYF. The gene calls are TRBV4-1 and TRBJ2-3; 7 bases match TRBD1. CDR1 is MGHRA and CDR2 is YSYEKL in the germline V gene. V trimming: 5 bases; J trimming: 2 bases; junction bases outside the gene matches: 4. The CDR3 spans 14 residues.

This clone was picked up many times. The rearrangement joins TRBV7-9 to TRBJ2-3; 10 bases line up with TRBD2. Germline CDR1 and CDR2: SEHNR and FQNEAQ (reference sequence). This CDR3 spans 16 amino acids. The ends lost 3 bases at V and 4 bases at J; junction bases unmatched: 7. The CDR3 DNA is TGTGCCAGCAGCTTTCGAGCGGGGGGGCCGGCAGATACGCAGTATTTT. Translated, it gives CASSFRAGGPADTQYF.

A few counts support this clone. This chain joins TRBV28 and TRBJ2-1; 7 bases align to TRBD1. CDR1 and CDR2 (germline): MDHEN, SYDVKM. The CDR3 contains 17 residues. Germline trimming cut 6 bases from V and 0 bases from J; bases unmatched to any gene: 11. CDR3 nucleotide sequence: TGTGCCAGCAGCCCCCAGCCGGGACAGAGCTCCTACAATGAGCAGTTCTTC. This sequence encodes CASSPQPGQSSYNEQFF. Together with reference TRBV28 and TRBJ2-1, the CDR3 gives the full variable domain: DVKVTQSSRYLVKRTGEKVFLECVQDMDHENMFWYRQDPGLGLRLIYFSYDVKMKEKGDIPEGYSVSREKKERFSLILESASTNQTSMYLCASSPQPGQSSYNEQFFGPGTRLTVL.

The chain combines TRBV19 with TRBJ1-1, with 7 positions matching TRBD1. CDR3 length equals 11 residues. CDR1 is LNHDA, CDR2 SQIVND, per germline (reference sequence). The ends lost 5 bases at V and 10 bases at J; junction bases unmatched: 4. The CDR3, as DNA: TGTGCCAGTAGTCGACAGGGTGGAGCTTTCTTT. This codes for CASSRQGGAFF. Using reference TRBV19 and TRBJ1-1 for the parts outside the CDR3, the full variable domain is DGGITQSPKYLFRKEGQNVTLSCEQNLNHDAMYWYRQDPGQGLRLIYYSQIVNDFQKGDIAEGYSVSREKKESFPLTVTSAQKNPTAFYLCASSRQGGAFFGQGTRLTVV.

The chain joins TRBV11-2 to TRBJ2-7; weak D call: TRBD1 (6 bases). The V gene's germline CDR1 is SGHAT and CDR2 FQNNGV. V shed 0 bases and J shed 3 bases, with 12 bases lying between them. The CDR3 contains 15 residues. This CDR3 is CASSLDQGSLYEQYF. In nucleotides, the CDR3 is TGTGCCAGCAGCTTAGATCAGGGGAGTCTCTACGAGCAGTACTTC.

The chain recombines TRBV7-8 with TRBJ1-2; D possibly corresponds to TRBD1 (6 bases). The V gene lost 5 bases and the J gene lost 6 bases, with 10 bases spanning the gap. This CDR3 region has 12 residues. Germline assignment: CDR1 SGHVS and CDR2 FQNEAQ. The CDR3 region is CASSERDNGYTF. As DNA, the CDR3 is TGTGCCAGCAGCGAGAGGGACAATGGCTACACCTTC.

The chain employs TRBV19 and TRBJ2-7; D remains ambiguous. Germline-derived CDR1 and CDR2 are LNHDA and SQIVND (reference sequence). With 3 bases removed from V and 3 bases from J, the gap between germline ends came to 9 bases. The CDR3 runs 13 residues. The CDR3 loop is CASSMGRSYEQYF. The CDR3 DNA is TGTGCCAGTAGTATGGGCAGAAGCTACGAGCAGTACTTC.

The chain links TRBV19 to TRBJ2-2; 8 positions agree with TRBD2. Germline CDR1 is LNHDA and CDR2 is SQIVND (reference sequence). Germline trimming cut 7 bases from V and 7 bases from J; bases unmatched to any gene: 8. This CDR3 is built from 14 residues. CDR3 sequence: CASTRAGVVGELFF. CDR3 sequence (DNA): TGTGCCAGTACCCGAGCGGGAGTAGTCGGGGAGCTGTTTTTT.

This clone appeared many times. In nucleotides, the CDR3 is TGTGCCAGCAGTCTAGCGGGGGAAGATACGCAGTATTTT. It is translated as CASSLAGEDTQYF. The chain joins TRBV14 to TRBJ2-3, with 10 nucleotides matching TRBD2. CDR1 and CDR2 from the germline V gene are SGHDN and FVKESK. The V and J ends lost 6 bases and 5 bases, in that order; junction bases with no gene match: 2. The length of the CDR3 is 13 residues.

The chain is built from TRBV11-3 and TRBJ1-1, with TRBD1 identical over 8 bases. Trimming removed 6 bases from V and 4 bases from J; junction bases left unmatched: 13. Germline V gives CDR1 SGHNT, CDR2 YENEEA. This CDR3 is built from 16 residues. The CDR3 sequence: CASRLGTGHGGTEAFF. CDR3 nucleotide sequence: TGTGCCAGCAGACTTGGGACAGGCCATGGGGGCACTGAAGCTTTCTTT. The full variable domain, rest sourced from reference TRBV11-3 and TRBJ1-1, is EAGVVQSPRYKIIEKKQPVAFWCNPISGHNTLYWYLQNLGQGPELLIRYENEEAVDDSQLPKDRFSAERLKGVDSTLKIQPAELGDSAVYLCASRLGTGHGGTEAFFGQGTRLTVV.

V and J are TRBV5-1 and TRBJ2-2, with a weak D call TRBD1 (6 bases). Germline assignment: CDR1 SGHRS and CDR2 YFSETQ. This CDR3 has 15 residues. V gave up 4 bases and J gave up 0 bases, with 10 bases separating them. The CDR3 coding sequence is TGCGCCAGCAGCACCGGGACAACGAACACCGGGGAGCTGTTTTTT. This sequence encodes CASSTGTTNTGELFF.

This clone was counted a few times. The rearrangement links TRBV18 to TRBJ2-5, with D possibly being TRBD1 (5 bases). Trimming shortened V by 1 base and J by 5 bases, and 20 bases separated the two germline ends. Germline V gives CDR1 KGHSH, CDR2 LQKENI. This CDR3 region has 17 residues. The CDR3: CASSPRSQGMDGETQYF. CDR3 in DNA: TGTGCCAGCTCACCACGGAGTCAGGGTATGGACGGGGAGACCCAGTACTTC.

The rearrangement joins TRBV30 to TRBJ2-3; 16 nucleotides match TRBD2. Germline trimming cut 7 bases from V and 3 bases from J; bases unmatched to any gene: 4. The CDR3 length is 15 residues. Germline values: CDR1 GTSNPN, CDR2 SVGIG (reference sequence). The chain's CDR3 is CASGTSGRGTDTQYF. The CDR3 DNA reads TGTGCCTCAGGGACTAGCGGGAGGGGTACAGATACGCAGTATTTT.